This T cell receptor beta chain comes out of a study of shared clonotypes between healthy human individuals. Here immunoSEQ multiplex PCR was the method, and the copy in TCRdb shows in-frame clones only, minus some. The data show about 1 million clones, with roughly 80% seen just once and approximately 1.5% held by the top ten. Trimming took 6 bases from V and 2 from J; bases not matched to a gene: 10. The length of the CDR3 is 15 residues. In germline, CDR1 is MNHNY, CDR2 SVGAGI (reference sequence). The receptor was derived from a man aged 18 to 35 in good health. Sequencing was performed on memory CD4+ T cells sorted from blood. As for subset: CD45RA-negative fraction. V gene TRBV6-6 combines with J gene TRBJ2-7, with 7 positions matching TRBD2. This CDR3 reads CASRKAGLAAYEQYF. The CDR3, as DNA: TGTGCCAGCAGAAAAGCAGGGCTAGCGGCCTACGAGCAGTACTTC.